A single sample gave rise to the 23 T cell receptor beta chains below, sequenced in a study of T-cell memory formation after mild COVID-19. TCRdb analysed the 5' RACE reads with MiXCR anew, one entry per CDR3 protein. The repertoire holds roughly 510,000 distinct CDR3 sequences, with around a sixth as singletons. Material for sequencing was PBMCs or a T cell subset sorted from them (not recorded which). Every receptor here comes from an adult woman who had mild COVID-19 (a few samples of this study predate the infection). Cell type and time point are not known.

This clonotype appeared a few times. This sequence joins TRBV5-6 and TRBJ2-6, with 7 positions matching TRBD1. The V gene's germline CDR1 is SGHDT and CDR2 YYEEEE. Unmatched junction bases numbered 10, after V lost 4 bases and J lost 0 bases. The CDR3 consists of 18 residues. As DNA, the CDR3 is TGTGCCAGCAGCCCTACAGGGGTATGGGTCTCTGGGGCCAACGTCCTGACTTTC. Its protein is CASSPTGVWVSGANVLTF.

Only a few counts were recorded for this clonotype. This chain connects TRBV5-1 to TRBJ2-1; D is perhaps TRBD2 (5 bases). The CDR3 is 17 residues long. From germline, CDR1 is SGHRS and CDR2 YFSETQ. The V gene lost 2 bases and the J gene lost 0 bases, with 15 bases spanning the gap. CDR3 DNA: TGCGCCAGCAGCTTTACCCCGACGGGAAGCTCCTACAATGAGCAGTTCTTC. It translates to CASSFTPTGSSYNEQFF.

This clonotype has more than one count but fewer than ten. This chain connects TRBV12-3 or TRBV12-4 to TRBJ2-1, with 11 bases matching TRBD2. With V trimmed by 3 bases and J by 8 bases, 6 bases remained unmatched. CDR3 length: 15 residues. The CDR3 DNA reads TGTGCCAGCAGTTTCTATAGCGGGGGGGCGGATGAGCAGTTCTTC. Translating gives CASSFYSGGADEQFF.

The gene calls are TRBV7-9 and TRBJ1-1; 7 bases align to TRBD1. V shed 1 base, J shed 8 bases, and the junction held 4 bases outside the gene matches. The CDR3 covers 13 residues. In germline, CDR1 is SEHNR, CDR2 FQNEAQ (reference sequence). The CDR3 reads CASSLGGTEEAFF. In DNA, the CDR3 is TGTGCCAGCAGCTTAGGGGGGACAGAGGAAGCTTTCTTT.

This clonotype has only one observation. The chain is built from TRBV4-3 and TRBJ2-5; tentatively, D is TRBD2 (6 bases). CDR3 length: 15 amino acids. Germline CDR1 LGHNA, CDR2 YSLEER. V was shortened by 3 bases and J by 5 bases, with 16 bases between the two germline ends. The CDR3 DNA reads TGCGCCAGCAGCCAGGATTACTCCCGGGGGGAGACCCAGTACTTC. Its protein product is CASSQDYSRGETQYF.

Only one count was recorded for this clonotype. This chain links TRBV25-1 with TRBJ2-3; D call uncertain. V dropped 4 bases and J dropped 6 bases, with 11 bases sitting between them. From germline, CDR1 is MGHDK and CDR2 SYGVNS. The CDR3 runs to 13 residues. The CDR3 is CASSVVEGDTQYF. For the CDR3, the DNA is TGTGCCAGCAGTGTTGTAGAAGGGGATACGCAGTATTTT.

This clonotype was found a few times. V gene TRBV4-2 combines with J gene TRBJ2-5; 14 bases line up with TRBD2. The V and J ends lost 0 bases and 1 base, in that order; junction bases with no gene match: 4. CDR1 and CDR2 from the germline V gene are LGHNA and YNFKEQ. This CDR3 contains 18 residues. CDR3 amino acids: CASSQEGGLAGVQETQYF. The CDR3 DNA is TGTGCCAGCAGCCAAGAAGGGGGACTAGCGGGAGTCCAAGAGACCCAGTACTTC.

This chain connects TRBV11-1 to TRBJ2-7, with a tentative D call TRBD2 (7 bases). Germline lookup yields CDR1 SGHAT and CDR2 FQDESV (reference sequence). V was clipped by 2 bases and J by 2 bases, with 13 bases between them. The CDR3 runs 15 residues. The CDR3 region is CASSLRGGPTYEQYF. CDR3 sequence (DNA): TGTGCCAGCAGCTTAAGGGGGGGGCCGACCTACGAGCAGTACTTC.

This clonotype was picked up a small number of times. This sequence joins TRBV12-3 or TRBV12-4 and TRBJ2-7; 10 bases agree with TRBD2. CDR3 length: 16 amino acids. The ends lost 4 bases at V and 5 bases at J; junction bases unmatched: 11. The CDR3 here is CASSYIAGGPRDEQYF. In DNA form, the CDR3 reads TGTGCCAGCAGTTACATAGCGGGAGGTCCTCGGGACGAGCAGTACTTC.

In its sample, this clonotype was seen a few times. The CDR3 reads CSARSKHNEQFF. CDR3 DNA: TGCAGTGCTAGGAGTAAACACAATGAGCAGTTCTTC. The V call is TRBV20-1, the J call TRBJ2-1, with D hard to call. Germline CDR1 and CDR2: DFQATT and SNEGSKA (reference sequence). V was trimmed by 3 bases and J by 5 bases, leaving 8 bases between them. This CDR3 contains 12 residues.

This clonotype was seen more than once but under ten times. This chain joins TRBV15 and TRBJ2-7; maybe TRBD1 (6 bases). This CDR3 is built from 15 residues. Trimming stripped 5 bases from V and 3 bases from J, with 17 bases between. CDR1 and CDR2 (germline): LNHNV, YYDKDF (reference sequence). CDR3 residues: CATSVNRDWNYEQYF. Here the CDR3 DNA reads TGTGCCACCAGCGTAAACAGGGATTGGAACTACGAGCAGTACTTC.

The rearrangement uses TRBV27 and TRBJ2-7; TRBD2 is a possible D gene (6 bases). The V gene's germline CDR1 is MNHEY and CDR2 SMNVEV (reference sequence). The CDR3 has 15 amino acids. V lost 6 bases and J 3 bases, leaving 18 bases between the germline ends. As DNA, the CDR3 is TGTGCCAGCAGGTCGGGGGACTGGGGATACTACGAGCAGTACTTC. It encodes CASRSGDWGYYEQYF.

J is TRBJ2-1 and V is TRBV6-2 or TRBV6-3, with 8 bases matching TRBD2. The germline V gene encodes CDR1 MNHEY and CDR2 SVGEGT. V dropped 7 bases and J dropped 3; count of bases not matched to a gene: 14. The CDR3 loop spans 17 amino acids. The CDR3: CASTPSTGTRVYNEQFF. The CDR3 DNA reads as TGTGCCAGCACCCCCTCCACCGGGACTAGGGTCTACAATGAGCAGTTCTTC.

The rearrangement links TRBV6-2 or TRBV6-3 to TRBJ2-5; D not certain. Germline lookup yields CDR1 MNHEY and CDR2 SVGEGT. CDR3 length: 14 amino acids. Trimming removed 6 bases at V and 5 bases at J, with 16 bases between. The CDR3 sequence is CASRNALPRETQYF. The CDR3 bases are TGTGCCAGCAGGAACGCACTTCCCAGGGAGACCCAGTACTTC.

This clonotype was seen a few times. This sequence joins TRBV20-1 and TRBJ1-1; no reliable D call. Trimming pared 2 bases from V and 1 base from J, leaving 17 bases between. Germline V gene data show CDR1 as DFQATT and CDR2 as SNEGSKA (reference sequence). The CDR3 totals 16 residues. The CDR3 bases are TGCAGTGCTAGACTAAGCGTAGGGAAGAGGAACACTGAAGCTTTCTTT. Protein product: CSARLSVGKRNTEAFF.

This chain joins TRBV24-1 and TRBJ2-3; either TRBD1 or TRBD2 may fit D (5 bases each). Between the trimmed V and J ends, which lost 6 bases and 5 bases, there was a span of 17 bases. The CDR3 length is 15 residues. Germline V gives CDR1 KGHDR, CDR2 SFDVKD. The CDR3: CATSSAGQQGDTQYF. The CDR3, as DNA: TGTGCCACCAGTTCGGCGGGCCAGCAGGGAGATACGCAGTATTTT.

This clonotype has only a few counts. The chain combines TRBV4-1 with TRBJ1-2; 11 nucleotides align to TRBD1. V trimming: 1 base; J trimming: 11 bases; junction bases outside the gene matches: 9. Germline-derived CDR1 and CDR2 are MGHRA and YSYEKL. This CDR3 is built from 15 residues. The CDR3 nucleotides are TGCGCCAGCAGCCAAGTGGGGGACAGGGGGACGAGTTACACCTTC. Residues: CASSQVGDRGTSYTF.

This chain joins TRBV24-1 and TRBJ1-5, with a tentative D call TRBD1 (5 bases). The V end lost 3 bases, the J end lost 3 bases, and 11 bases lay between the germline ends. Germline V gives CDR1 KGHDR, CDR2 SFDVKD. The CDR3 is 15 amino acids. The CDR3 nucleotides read TGTGCCACCAGTGATCGTCAGGGCCTCAATCAGCCCCAGCATTTT. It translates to CATSDRQGLNQPQHF.

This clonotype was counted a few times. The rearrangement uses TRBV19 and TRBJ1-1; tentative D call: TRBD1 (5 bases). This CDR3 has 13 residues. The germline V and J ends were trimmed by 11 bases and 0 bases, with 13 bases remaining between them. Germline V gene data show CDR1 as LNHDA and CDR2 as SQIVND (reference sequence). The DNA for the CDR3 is TGTGCCGGAAGACAGAATTTGAACACTGAAGCTTTCTTT. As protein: CAGRQNLNTEAFF.

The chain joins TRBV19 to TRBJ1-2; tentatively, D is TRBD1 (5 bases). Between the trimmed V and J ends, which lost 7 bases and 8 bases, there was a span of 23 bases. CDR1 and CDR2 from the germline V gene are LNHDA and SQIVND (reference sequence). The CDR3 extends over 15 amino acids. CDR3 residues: CASNIEIRRVGGYTF. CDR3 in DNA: TGTGCCAGTAACATCGAAATTCGCAGGGTCGGAGGCTACACCTTC.

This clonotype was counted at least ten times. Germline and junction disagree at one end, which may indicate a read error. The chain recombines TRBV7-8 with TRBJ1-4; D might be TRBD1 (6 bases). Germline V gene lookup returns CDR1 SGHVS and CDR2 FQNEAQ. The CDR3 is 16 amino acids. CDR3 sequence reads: CASSPDTGRPGEKLFF. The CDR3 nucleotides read TGTGCCAGCAGCCCGGACACAGGGCGTCCAGGAGAAAAACTGTTCTTT. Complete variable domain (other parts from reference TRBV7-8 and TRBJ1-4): GAGVSQSPRYKVAKRGQDVALRCDPISGHVSLFWYQQALGQGPEFLTYFQNEAQLDKSGLPSDRFFAERPEGSVSTLKIQRTQQEDSAVYLCASSPDTGRPGEKLFFGSGTQLSVL.

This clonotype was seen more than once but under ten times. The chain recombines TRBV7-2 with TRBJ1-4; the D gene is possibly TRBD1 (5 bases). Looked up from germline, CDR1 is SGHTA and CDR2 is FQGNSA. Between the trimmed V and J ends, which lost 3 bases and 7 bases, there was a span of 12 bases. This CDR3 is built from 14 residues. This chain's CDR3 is CASSFGGGTEKLFF. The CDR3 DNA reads TGTGCCAGCAGCTTTGGGGGGGGTACTGAAAAACTGTTTTTT.

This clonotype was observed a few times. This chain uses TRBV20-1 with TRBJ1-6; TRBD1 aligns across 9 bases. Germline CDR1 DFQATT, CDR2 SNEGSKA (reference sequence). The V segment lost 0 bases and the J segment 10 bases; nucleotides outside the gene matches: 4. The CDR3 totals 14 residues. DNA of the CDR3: TGCAGTGCTAGAGAACAGGGGGCTTCCTCACCCCTCCACTTT. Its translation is CSAREQGASSPLHF.